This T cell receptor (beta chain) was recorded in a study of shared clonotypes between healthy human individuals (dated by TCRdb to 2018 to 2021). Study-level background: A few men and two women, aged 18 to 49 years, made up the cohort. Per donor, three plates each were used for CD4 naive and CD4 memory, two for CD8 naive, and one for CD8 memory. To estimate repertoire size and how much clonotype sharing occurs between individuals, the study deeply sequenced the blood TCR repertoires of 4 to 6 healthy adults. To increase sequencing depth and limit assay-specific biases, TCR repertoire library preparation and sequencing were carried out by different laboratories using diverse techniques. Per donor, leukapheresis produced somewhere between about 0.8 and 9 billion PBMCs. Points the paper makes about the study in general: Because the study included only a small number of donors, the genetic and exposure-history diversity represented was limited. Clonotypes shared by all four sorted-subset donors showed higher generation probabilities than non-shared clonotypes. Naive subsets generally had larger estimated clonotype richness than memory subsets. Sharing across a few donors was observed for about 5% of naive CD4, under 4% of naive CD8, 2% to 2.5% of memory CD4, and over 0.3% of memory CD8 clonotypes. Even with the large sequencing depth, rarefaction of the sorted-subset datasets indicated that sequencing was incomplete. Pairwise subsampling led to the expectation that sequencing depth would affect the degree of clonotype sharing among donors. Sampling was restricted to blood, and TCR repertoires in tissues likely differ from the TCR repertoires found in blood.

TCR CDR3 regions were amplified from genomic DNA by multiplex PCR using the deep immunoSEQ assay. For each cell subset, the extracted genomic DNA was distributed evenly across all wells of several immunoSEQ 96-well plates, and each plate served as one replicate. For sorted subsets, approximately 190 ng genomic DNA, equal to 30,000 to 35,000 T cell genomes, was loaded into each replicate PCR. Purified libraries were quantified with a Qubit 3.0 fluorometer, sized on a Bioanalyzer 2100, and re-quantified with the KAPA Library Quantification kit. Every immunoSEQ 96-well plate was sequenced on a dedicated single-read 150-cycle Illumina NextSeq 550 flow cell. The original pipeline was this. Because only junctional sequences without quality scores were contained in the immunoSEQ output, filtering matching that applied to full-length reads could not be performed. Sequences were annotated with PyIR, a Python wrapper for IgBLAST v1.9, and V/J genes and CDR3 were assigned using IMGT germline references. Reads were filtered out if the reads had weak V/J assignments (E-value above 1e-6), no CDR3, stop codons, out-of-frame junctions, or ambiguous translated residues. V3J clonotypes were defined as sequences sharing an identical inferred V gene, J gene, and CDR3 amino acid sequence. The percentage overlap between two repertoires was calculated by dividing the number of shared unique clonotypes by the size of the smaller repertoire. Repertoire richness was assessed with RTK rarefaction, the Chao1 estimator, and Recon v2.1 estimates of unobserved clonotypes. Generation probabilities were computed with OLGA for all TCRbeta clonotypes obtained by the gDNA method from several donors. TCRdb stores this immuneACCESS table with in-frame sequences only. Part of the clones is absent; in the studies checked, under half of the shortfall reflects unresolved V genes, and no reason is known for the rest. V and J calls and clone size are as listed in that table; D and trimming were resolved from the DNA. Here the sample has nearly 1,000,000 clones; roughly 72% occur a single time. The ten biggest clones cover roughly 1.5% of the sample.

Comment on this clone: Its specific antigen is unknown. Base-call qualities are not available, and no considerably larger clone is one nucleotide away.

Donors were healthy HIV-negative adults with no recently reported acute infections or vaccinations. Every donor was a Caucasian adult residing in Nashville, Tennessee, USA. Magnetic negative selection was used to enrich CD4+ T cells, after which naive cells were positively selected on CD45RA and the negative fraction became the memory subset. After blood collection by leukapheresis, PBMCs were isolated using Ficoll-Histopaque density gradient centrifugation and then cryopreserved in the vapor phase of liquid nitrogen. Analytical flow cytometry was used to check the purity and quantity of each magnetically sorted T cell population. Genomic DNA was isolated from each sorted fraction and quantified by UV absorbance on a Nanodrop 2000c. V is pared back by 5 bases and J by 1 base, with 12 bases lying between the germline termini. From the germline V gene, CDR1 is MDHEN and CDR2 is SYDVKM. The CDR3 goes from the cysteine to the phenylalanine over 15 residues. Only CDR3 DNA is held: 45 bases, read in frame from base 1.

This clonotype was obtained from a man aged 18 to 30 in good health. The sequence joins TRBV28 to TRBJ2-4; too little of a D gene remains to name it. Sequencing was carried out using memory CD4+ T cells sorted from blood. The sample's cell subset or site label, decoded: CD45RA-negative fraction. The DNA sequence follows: TGTGCCAGCAGTCCAACGGACGGGGCCAAAAACATTCAGTACTTC. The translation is CASSPTDGAKNIQYF.